This is a list of T cell receptor beta chains from one sample in a study of T cells in pancreatic ductal adenocarcinoma. The protocol was immunoSEQ multiplex PCR, while the TCRdb copy is restricted to in-frame clones and leaves out a portion. The table records 25,000 to 35,000 clones, around nine tenths of them present only once. The source material was PBMCs. Receptors were obtained from a human donor with pancreatic ductal adenocarcinoma. CDR3s include the opening cysteine and the closing phenylalanine or tryptophan. Each record gives: CDR3 DNA, CDR3 protein, V gene, J gene, D gene, clone size. The D gene is left open where the match is weak. Clone sizes are given selectively: once, few, many, or a class where the clone is expanded.

CDR3 DNA: TGTGCCAGCAGCACGGAGATGAACACTGAAGCTTTCTTT
CDR3 protein: CASSTEMNTEAFF
V gene: TRBV7-2
J gene: TRBJ1-1
D gene: .
clone size: .

CDR3 DNA: TGTGCCAGCAAATACGGGAATGAGCAGTTCTTC
CDR3 protein: CASKYGNEQFF
V gene: TRBV6-6
J gene: TRBJ2-1
D gene: .
clone size: .

CDR3 DNA: TGTGCCAGTAGTATGACAGGGGCTATTAACTACGAGCAGTACTTC
CDR3 protein: CASSMTGAINYEQYF
V gene: TRBV19
J gene: TRBJ2-7
D gene: TRBD1
clone size: .

CDR3 DNA: TGTGCCAGCAGTTTAGGGACTAGCGGGCGCTCCACTCAGCAGTTCTTC
CDR3 protein: CASSLGTSGRSTQQFF
V gene: TRBV28
J gene: TRBJ2-1
D gene: TRBD2
clone size: .

CDR3 DNA: TGTGCCAGCAGCTTAGCACGGACGGACACCGGGGAGCTGTTTTTT
CDR3 protein: CASSLARTDTGELFF
V gene: TRBV7-8
J gene: TRBJ2-2
D gene: .
clone size: .

CDR3 DNA: TGTGCCAGTCAGAGGGCCGAGAACACCGGGGAGCTGTTTTTT
CDR3 protein: CASQRAENTGELFF
V gene: TRBV7-6
J gene: TRBJ2-2
D gene: .
clone size: .

CDR3 DNA: TGTGCCTGGAGTACTCGGACTAGTGTCCAAGAGACCCAGTACTTC
CDR3 protein: CAWSTRTSVQETQYF
V gene: TRBV30
J gene: TRBJ2-5
D gene: TRBD2
clone size: .

CDR3 DNA: TGTGCCAGCATCCCCAGGGGGGGAGGACAGCCCCAGCATTTT
CDR3 protein: CASIPRGGGQPQHF
V gene: TRBV6-1
J gene: TRBJ1-5
D gene: TRBD1
clone size: .

CDR3 DNA: TGTGCCACCAGCAGAGTGTCGCGGTCAGTATACAATGAGCAGTTCTTC
CDR3 protein: CATSRVSRSVYNEQFF
V gene: TRBV15
J gene: TRBJ2-1
D gene: .
clone size: .

CDR3 DNA: TGTGCCAGCAGTGAGGACCCTTGGGAGGATGGCTACACCTTC
CDR3 protein: CASSEDPWEDGYTF
V gene: TRBV6-1
J gene: TRBJ1-2
D gene: .
clone size: .

CDR3 DNA: TGCAGCGTGCAACAGGGGGGACTAGCGGGAGCCGGGGAGCTGTTTTTT
CDR3 protein: CSVQQGGLAGAGELFF
V gene: TRBV29-1
J gene: TRBJ2-2
D gene: TRBD2
clone size: .

CDR3 DNA: TGTGCCAGCAGCTTGGCCGGGGTTGATCAGCCCCAGCATTTT
CDR3 protein: CASSLAGVDQPQHF
V gene: TRBV5-4
J gene: TRBJ1-5
D gene: .
clone size: .

CDR3 DNA: TGTGCCAGCAGTTTATCCCTTGCGGGAGTTAGGGAGACCCAGTACTTC
CDR3 protein: CASSLSLAGVRETQYF
V gene: TRBV27
J gene: TRBJ2-5
D gene: TRBD2
clone size: once

CDR3 DNA: TGCGCCAGCAGCTTGCAGCGGACAGGGGCCGAATTCAGCAATCAGCCCCAGCATTTT
CDR3 protein: CASSLQRTGAEFSNQPQHF
V gene: TRBV5-1
J gene: TRBJ1-5
D gene: TRBD1
clone size: .

CDR3 DNA: TGTGCCAGCACGGACAGCTATAGCAATCAGCCCCAGCATTTT
CDR3 protein: CASTDSYSNQPQHF
V gene: TRBV28
J gene: TRBJ1-5
D gene: .
clone size: .

CDR3 DNA: TGCAGCGTTCAGACTGGCAATGAGCAGTTCTTC
CDR3 protein: CSVQTGNEQFF
V gene: TRBV29-1
J gene: TRBJ2-1
D gene: .
clone size: .

CDR3 DNA: TGTGCCAGCAGCTATGGGTCATCGAGCACTGAAGCTTTCTTT
CDR3 protein: CASSYGSSSTEAFF
V gene: TRBV11-2
J gene: TRBJ1-1
D gene: .
clone size: .

CDR3 DNA: TGCGCCAGCAGCCAAGCCCCGGGTCAGGCTGAGCAGTTCTTC
CDR3 protein: CASSQAPGQAEQFF
V gene: TRBV4-1
J gene: TRBJ2-1
D gene: .
clone size: few

CDR3 DNA: TGTGCCAGTACGGTCCGCCAAACGAACACTGAAGCTTTCTTT
CDR3 protein: CASTVRQTNTEAFF
V gene: TRBV6-6
J gene: TRBJ1-1
D gene: .
clone size: .

CDR3 DNA: TGTGCCAGCAGCGTTCAGGGAGGGAACACTGAAGCTTTCTTT
CDR3 protein: CASSVQGGNTEAFF
V gene: TRBV7-6
J gene: TRBJ1-1
D gene: .
clone size: .

CDR3 DNA: TGTGCCAGCAGTCCGGGGACAGGGGGGACCTCCGAGCAGTACTTC
CDR3 protein: CASSPGTGGTSEQYF
V gene: TRBV28
J gene: TRBJ2-7
D gene: TRBD1
clone size: few

CDR3 DNA: TGTGCCAGCAGTTTTCATGGGGGAGGCTATGGCTACACCTTC
CDR3 protein: CASSFHGGGYGYTF
V gene: TRBV28
J gene: TRBJ1-2
D gene: .
clone size: .

CDR3 DNA: TGCGCCAGCAGCCCGGTGGACGGGAGGAATTCACCCCTCCACTTT
CDR3 protein: CASSPVDGRNSPLHF
V gene: TRBV5-1
J gene: TRBJ1-6
D gene: .
clone size: .

CDR3 DNA: TGCGCCAGCAGCTTGGGTGCAGATACGCAGTATTTT
CDR3 protein: CASSLGADTQYF
V gene: TRBV5-1
J gene: TRBJ2-3
D gene: .
clone size: .

CDR3 DNA: TGTGCCAGTAGTATAGATCGGCTGAATGAGCAGTTCTTC
CDR3 protein: CASSIDRLNEQFF
V gene: TRBV19
J gene: TRBJ2-1
D gene: .
clone size: .

CDR3 DNA: TGTGCCAGCAGCCCTGGACCATCCCCTGGAAACACCATATATTTT
CDR3 protein: CASSPGPSPGNTIYF
V gene: TRBV9
J gene: TRBJ1-3
D gene: .
clone size: .

CDR3 DNA: TGTGCCAGCCAGGGACAGGGGGCCGGGCATGAAAAACTGTTTTTT
CDR3 protein: CASQGQGAGHEKLFF
V gene: TRBV28
J gene: TRBJ1-4
D gene: TRBD1
clone size: .

CDR3 DNA: TGTGCCAGCAACGAGGTCTTCCGCTCCTACAATGAGCAGTTCTTC
CDR3 protein: CASNEVFRSYNEQFF
V gene: TRBV6-1
J gene: TRBJ2-1
D gene: .
clone size: .

CDR3 DNA: TGTGCCAGCAGCTATGGGACAGGGGGCACCCGCTACAATGAGCAGTTCTTC
CDR3 protein: CASSYGTGGTRYNEQFF
V gene: TRBV5-4
J gene: TRBJ2-1
D gene: TRBD1
clone size: .

CDR3 DNA: TGTGCCAGCAGCAAGACAGGGGGCGAAGGCTACACCTTC
CDR3 protein: CASSKTGGEGYTF
V gene: TRBV5-4
J gene: TRBJ1-2
D gene: TRBD1
clone size: .

CDR3 DNA: TGTGCCAGCTCACCCTCTCGCCAGGGACAGGTTTTT
CDR3 protein: CASSPSRQGQVF
V gene: TRBV18
J gene: TRBJ1-5
D gene: TRBD1
clone size: .

CDR3 DNA: TGTGCCAGCAGCCAAGAAACCCGAGCGGGAGCTGGGTATGAGCAGTTCTTC
CDR3 protein: CASSQETRAGAGYEQFF
V gene: TRBV4-2
J gene: TRBJ2-1
D gene: TRBD2
clone size: .

CDR3 DNA: TGTGCCAGTAGCCAGACAGGGGGCTTGGAGACCCAGTACTTC
CDR3 protein: CASSQTGGLETQYF
V gene: TRBV19
J gene: TRBJ2-5
D gene: TRBD1
clone size: .

CDR3 DNA: TGTGCCAGCAGCTTAGATAGGTTGGGGACTGAAGCTTTCTTT
CDR3 protein: CASSLDRLGTEAFF
V gene: TRBV11-3
J gene: TRBJ1-1
D gene: .
clone size: .

CDR3 DNA: TGTGCCAGCGTGGGGGGGGGAGGCAATGAGCAGTTCTTC
CDR3 protein: CASVGGGGNEQFF
V gene: TRBV5-5
J gene: TRBJ2-1
D gene: TRBD2
clone size: once

CDR3 DNA: TGTGCCAGCAGTGAATCGGGGGGGACACAAGAGACCCAGTACTTC
CDR3 protein: CASSESGGTQETQYF
V gene: TRBV25-1
J gene: TRBJ2-5
D gene: TRBD2
clone size: .

CDR3 DNA: TGTGCCACCAGCAGAGGGGTACAGTCCAATCAGCCCCAGCATTTT
CDR3 protein: CATSRGVQSNQPQHF
V gene: TRBV15
J gene: TRBJ1-5
D gene: .
clone size: once

CDR3 DNA: TGTGCCAGCAGCGCCCGAAATGGGCGCACAGATACGCAGTATTTT
CDR3 protein: CASSARNGRTDTQYF
V gene: TRBV9
J gene: TRBJ2-3
D gene: .
clone size: .

CDR3 DNA: TGTGCCAGCAGTTACTCGACCGCGGAGTCCACAGATACGCAGTATTTT
CDR3 protein: CASSYSTAESTDTQYF
V gene: TRBV6-5
J gene: TRBJ2-3
D gene: .
clone size: .

CDR3 DNA: TGTGCCAGCAGTGGGGGAGACTCCTACAATGAGCAGTTCTTC
CDR3 protein: CASSGGDSYNEQFF
V gene: TRBV6-4
J gene: TRBJ2-1
D gene: .
clone size: .